What follows are 23 T cell receptor beta chains derived from one specimen sequenced in a study of OX40 agonist ivuxolimab in advanced cancers. The assay was immunoSEQ multiplex PCR, and TCRdb's table has in-frame clones only and misses some. The repertoire holds roughly 70,000 clones, with about 87% as singletons. The source material was CD4+ or CD8+ T cells sorted from blood, sampled in a trial of the OX40 agonist ivuxolimab. The receptors were sampled from an adult with an advanced solid tumor such as melanoma, head and neck, liver or kidney cancer.

This clone was counted once. The CDR3 here is CASKGEGGRTGTQYF. In nucleotides, the CDR3 is TGTGCCAGCAAAGGCGAGGGGGGCCGGACGGGCACGCAGTATTTT. The chain joins TRBV28 to TRBJ2-3; either TRBD1 or TRBD2 may supply D (6 bases each). Germline V CDR1 and CDR2: MDHEN, SYDVKM. The CDR3 runs to 15 residues. With 7 bases removed from V and 9 bases from J, the gap between germline ends came to 23 bases. Supplemented by reference TRBV28 and TRBJ2-3, the full variable domain reads DVKVTQSSRYLVKRTGEKVFLECVQDMDHENMFWYRQDPGLGLRLIYFSYDVKMKEKGDIPEGYSVSREKKERFSLILESASTNQTSMYLCASKGEGGRTGTQYFGPGTRLTVL.

This chain links TRBV28 with TRBJ2-7; TRBD2 is a possible D gene (6 bases). The CDR3 covers 14 residues. Germline loops: CDR1 MDHEN, CDR2 SYDVKM. V lost 2 bases and J 3 bases, leaving 11 bases between the germline ends. The CDR3 DNA reads TGTGCCAGCAGTTTACCCTCGGGGGTCTACGAGCAGTACTTC. This sequence encodes CASSLPSGVYEQYF.

V and J are TRBV5-1 and TRBJ2-3; 9 bases are a match to TRBD2. The germline CDR1 and CDR2 sequences are SGHRS and YFSETQ. V gave up 5 bases and J gave up 2 bases; unmatched junction bases: 6. The CDR3 has 15 amino acids. The CDR3 nucleotides read TGCGCCAGCAGTACGGGACTAGCTCACACAGATACGCAGTATTTT. Protein: CASSTGLAHTDTQYF.

As regards this clone: The limits of the CDR3 on the DNA are not certain, so only TCRdb's listed CDR3 is given. The V and J genes are TRBV6-5 and TRBJ2-3; the D call TRBD2 from the table was never checked on the DNA. The CDR3 spans 15 residues, counting both ends. CDR1 and CDR2 (germline): MNHEY, SVGAGI. CDR3 sequence reads: CASSPGLSGQDTQYF.

The chain employs TRBV9 and TRBJ1-2; D perhaps matches TRBD1 (6 bases). Germline CDR1 and CDR2: SGDLS and YYNGEE. V shed 5 bases and J shed 5 bases, with 22 bases lying between them. This CDR3 is built from 16 residues. CDR3 DNA sequence: TGTGCCAGCAGTGCGGATGGGGCAGGGGCTGGGTATGGCTACACCTTC. It encodes CASSADGAGAGYGYTF.

J is TRBJ2-5 and V is TRBV5-1; D unclear. The CDR3 spans 13 residues. Trimming took 3 bases from V and 0 from J, leaving 6 bases between them. Germline V gives CDR1 SGHRS, CDR2 YFSETQ. The CDR3 nucleotides are TGCGCCAGCAGCTCAGAGAACCAAGAGACCCAGTACTTC. Its protein is CASSSENQETQYF.

The chain recombines TRBV18 with TRBJ2-2; 7 nucleotides align to TRBD1. V lost 0 bases and J lost 5; bases outside the gene matches: 6. Per the germline V gene, CDR1 is KGHSH and CDR2 is LQKENI. The CDR3 spans 16 residues. Here the CDR3 DNA reads TGTGCCAGCTCACCACCGGGCCCCAGGGGGACCGGGGAGCTGTTTTTT. It yields the protein CASSPPGPRGTGELFF.

CDR3 protein: CASTQDRMGNEQFF. DNA for the CDR3: TGCGCCAGCACCCAGGACAGGATGGGCAATGAGCAGTTCTTC. This sequence joins TRBV5-1 and TRBJ2-1; TRBD1 agrees at 7 bases. The CDR3 has 14 residues. V trimming: 6 bases; J trimming: 6 bases; junction bases outside the gene matches: 9. Germline V gene lookup returns CDR1 SGHRS and CDR2 YFSETQ.

V gene TRBV7-9 combines with J gene TRBJ2-7; 11 bases match TRBD2. Per the germline V gene, CDR1 is SEHNR and CDR2 is FQNEAQ (reference sequence). The CDR3 has 16 residues. V dropped 3 bases and J dropped 2; count of bases not matched to a gene: 6. The CDR3 here is CASSFALAGGTYEQYF. The CDR3 DNA is TGTGCCAGCAGCTTCGCTCTAGCGGGGGGAACCTACGAGCAGTACTTC.

The rearrangement joins TRBV2 to TRBJ2-2, with D possibly matching TRBD1 (6 bases). The CDR3 loop spans 14 amino acids. The germline gives CDR1 SNHLY, CDR2 FYNNEI. V was cut by 4 bases and J by 3 bases, with 9 bases left in between. The CDR3 DNA follows: TGTGCCAGCAGTGGAGGACAGTACACCGGGGAGCTGTTTTTT. It codes for CASSGGQYTGELFF.

The chain is built from TRBV7-9 and TRBJ1-4; D gene unclear. The CDR3 length is 14 residues. The germline gives CDR1 SEHNR, CDR2 FQNEAQ (reference sequence). Trimming pared 4 bases from V and 5 bases from J, leaving 11 bases between. The CDR3 DNA reads as TGTGCCAGCAGCTCGGGAGGTGGAAATGAAAAACTGTTTTTT. It yields the protein CASSSGGGNEKLFF. Full variable domain (missing parts from reference TRBV7-9 and TRBJ1-4): DTGVSQNPRHKITKRGQNVTFRCDPISEHNRLYWYRQTLGQGPEFLTYFQNEAQLEKSRLLSDRFSAERPKGSFSTLEIQRTEQGDSAMYLCASSSGGGNEKLFFGSGTQLSVL.

J is TRBJ1-1 and V is TRBV14; D unresolved. The germline V gene encodes CDR1 SGHDN and CDR2 FVKESK. V was clipped by 1 base and J by 10 bases, with 13 bases between them. The length of the CDR3 is 13 residues. The CDR3 nucleotides are TGTGCCAGCAGCCAAGGAGGTAGAGAAACAGCTTTCTTT. As protein: CASSQGGRETAFF.

V and J are TRBV18 and TRBJ2-3, with TRBD2 identical over 8 bases. Trimming at V came to 6 bases and at J to 1 base, leaving 3 bases not matched to a gene. This CDR3 region has 14 residues. Germline V gene data show CDR1 as KGHSH and CDR2 as LQKENI. This chain's CDR3 is CASSQTSGTDTQYF. The CDR3 nucleotides are TGTGCCAGCTCCCAGACTAGCGGCACAGATACGCAGTATTTT.

This chain connects TRBV15 to TRBJ1-5; no firm D call. Germline CDR1 and CDR2: LNHNV and YYDKDF (reference sequence). This CDR3 has 15 residues. Deletions cut 1 base from V and 3 bases from J, with 10 bases between. The CDR3 sequence: CATSRAGLNNQPQHF. CDR3 DNA: TGTGCCACCAGCAGAGCGGGGTTGAACAATCAGCCCCAGCATTTT. Full variable domain (missing parts from reference TRBV15 and TRBJ1-5): DAMVIQNPRYQVTQFGKPVTLSCSQTLNHNVMYWYQQKSSQAPKLLFHYYDKDFNNEADTPDNFQSRRPNTSFCFLDIRSPGLGDTAMYLCATSRAGLNNQPQHFGDGTRLSIL.

The CDR3 loop reads CASSRGTGDYGYTF. The CDR3, as DNA: TGTGCCAGCAGCCGAGGGACAGGGGACTATGGCTACACCTTC. The genes are TRBV6-1 and TRBJ1-2; 10 nucleotides agree with TRBD1. Germline CDR1 reads MNHNS; CDR2 reads SASEGT. The CDR3 totals 14 residues. After removal of 6 bases from V and 3 bases from J, the junction contained 4 bases not matched to a gene.

This chain connects TRBV2 to TRBJ2-3, with 10 bases that match TRBD2. The CDR3 consists of 14 residues. Germline lookup yields CDR1 SNHLY and CDR2 FYNNEI. Losses at the gene ends were 7 bases for V and 4 bases for J; bases not matched to a gene: 5. The CDR3 reads CASKLAGDPDTQYF. CDR3 DNA sequence: TGTGCCAGCAAGCTAGCGGGGGACCCAGATACGCAGTATTTT.

The J gene is TRBJ2-1, the V gene TRBV18; D possibly uses TRBD1 or TRBD2 (5 bases each). The ends were cut back, 0 bases at V and 10 bases at J, with 13 bases in the middle. CDR3 length equals 14 residues. CDR1 is KGHSH, CDR2 LQKENI, per germline. This CDR3 is CASSPPGRLGEQFF. The CDR3 bases are TGTGCCAGCTCACCACCGGGACGGTTAGGCGAGCAGTTCTTC.

The genes are TRBV5-8 and TRBJ2-3, with 9 nucleotides matching TRBD2. CDR3 length: 15 residues. Germline CDR1 and CDR2: SGHTS and YDEGEE. The V gene end was trimmed by 0 bases and the J gene end by 2 bases; junction bases not matched to a gene: 1. This CDR3 is CASSLVAGVTDTQYF. In DNA form, the CDR3 reads TGTGCCAGCAGCTTGGTAGCGGGGGTCACAGATACGCAGTATTTT.

The CDR3 region has the DNA TGTGCCAGCAGTTTATCAACTGGGGGCAATCAGCCCCAGCATTTT. As protein: CASSLSTGGNQPQHF. V is TRBV28 and J is TRBJ1-5; D unresolved. CDR3 length: 15 amino acids. Trimming cost V 1 base and J 2 bases, with 9 bases left between them. Germline V lookup: CDR1 MDHEN, CDR2 SYDVKM.

The chain recombines TRBV19 with TRBJ2-6; maybe TRBD1 (5 bases). The V and J ends lost 4 bases and 2 bases respectively, with 9 bases between them. The CDR3 runs 15 residues. Looked up from germline, CDR1 is LNHDA and CDR2 is SQIVND (reference sequence). The CDR3 DNA reads as TGTGCCAGTAGTAGAGAGACAGCTGGGGCCAACGTCCTGACTTTC. Its protein product is CASSRETAGANVLTF.

This chain links TRBV5-1 with TRBJ2-3; 8 bases are shared with TRBD1. In germline, CDR1 is SGHRS, CDR2 YFSETQ. Trimming cost V 3 bases and J 0 bases; bases outside gene matches: 3. The CDR3 runs to 15 residues. The CDR3 DNA reads as TGCGCCAGCAGCTCCGGACAGGGAAGCACAGATACGCAGTATTTT. This encodes CASSSGQGSTDTQYF.

V is TRBV18 and J is TRBJ2-3; 7 bases align to TRBD1. This CDR3 has 14 amino acids. V gave up 4 bases and J gave up 1 base; unmatched junction bases: 2. Germline-derived CDR1 and CDR2 are KGHSH and LQKENI. CDR3 region: CASSRTGGTDTQYF. The CDR3 region has the DNA TGTGCCAGCTCACGAACAGGGGGCACAGATACGCAGTATTTT.

This chain joins TRBV11-3 and TRBJ1-1; D not resolved. The CDR3 has 14 residues. Germline V CDR1 and CDR2: SGHNT, YENEEA. V shed 0 bases and J shed 2 bases, with 7 bases lying between them. CDR3 sequence reads: CASSLEGRNTEAFF. The CDR3, as DNA: TGTGCCAGCAGCTTAGAGGGGAGAAACACTGAAGCTTTCTTT.